This record looks at one T cell receptor (beta chain) sequence and its context. What it recognizes is unknown. One entry per CDR3 protein results from TCRdb running MiXCR on the reads. This table holds about 830,000 distinct CDR3 sequences, 30% to 35% found once. The entry originates in a study of T cell repertoires in cytomegalovirus infection. Overall study: Recently identified HLA-C-restricted CMV epitopes and well-studied HLA-B-restricted CMV epitopes were used by the study. A matching HLA type, together with CMV infection, was signaled by public TCR beta signatures.

The length of the CDR3 is 15 residues. CDR1 is WSHSY, CDR2 SAAADI, per germline. V was shortened by 3 bases and J by 5 bases, with 14 bases between the two germline ends. This receptor was obtained from a human donor in good health (CMV status not recorded). Some clones in this sample may be carry-over from other donors' samples. This sequence joins TRBV10-2 and TRBJ1-5; TRBD1 might be the D (6 bases). This sample comprised cultured CD8+ T cells from PBMCs, obtained from culture after CMV antigen stimulation. CDR3 residues: CASSENRVWDQPQHF. CDR3 coding DNA: TGCGCCAGCAGTGAAAACAGGGTGTGGGATCAGCCCCAGCATTTT.